A selection of T cell receptor beta chains follows, all from one sample in a study of T cells in Graves' hyperthyroidism and ophthalmopathy. From the multiplex PCR reads, TCRdb called clonotypes with MiXCR, one entry per CDR3 protein. The table has more than 650,000 distinct CDR3 sequences, 13% to 15% seen once. The sequenced sample consisted of blood. All receptors derive from a woman aged 18-35 years with Graves' hyperthyroidism. Each CDR3 is given with its conserved first and last residue. The D gene is left open where the match is weak. Some rows mark clone size as missing; the rest say once, few, many or name a class of expanded clone.

v_call,j_call,clone_size,d_call,cdr3_aa,cdr3_nt
TRBV3-1,TRBJ2-5,many,TRBD1,CASSQRGDRASETQYF,TGTGCCAGCAGCCAACGTGGGGACAGGGCTAGCGAGACCCAGTACTTC
TRBV6-5,TRBJ1-4,-,-,CASSFSGVATNEKLFF,TGTGCCAGCAGTTTCTCAGGGGTCGCAACTAATGAAAAACTGTTTTTT
TRBV10-3,TRBJ1-5,many,-,CAISESGEVRPQHF,TGTGCCATCAGTGAGTCTGGGGAGGTCAGACCCCAGCATTTT
TRBV28,TRBJ2-3,many,-,CASSRWQSTDTQYF,TGTGCCAGCAGTCGATGGCAAAGCACAGATACGCAGTATTTT
TRBV20-1,TRBJ2-5,many,TRBD2,CSARAAGVAGETQYF,TGCAGTGCTAGAGCGGCGGGAGTGGCGGGGGAGACCCAGTACTTC
TRBV18,TRBJ1-1,many,-,CASSPRPTVDTEAFF,TGTGCCAGCTCACCGCGGCCCACGGTCGACACTGAAGCTTTCTTT
TRBV5-5,TRBJ2-5,-,-,CASSSLQGGRETQYF,TGTGCCAGCAGCTCCTTACAGGGGGGGAGGGAGACCCAGTACTTC
TRBV20-1,TRBJ2-7,many,TRBD1,CSARDHRTGNLEQYF,TGCAGTGCTAGAGATCACAGGACAGGCAACCTAGAGCAGTACTTC
TRBV5-4,TRBJ1-1,few,-,CASSLFRTERDTEAFF,TGTGCCAGCAGCTTGTTTCGGACAGAAAGGGACACTGAAGCTTTCTTT
TRBV6-1,TRBJ2-1,few,-,CASSKGPANGEQFF,TGTGCCAGCAGTAAGGGGCCCGCAAACGGTGAGCAGTTCTTC
TRBV6-2/TRBV6-3,TRBJ2-3,many,TRBD2,CASSSGTSGTNTDTQYF,TGTGCCAGCAGTTCCGGGACTAGCGGGACGAACACAGATACGCAGTATTTT
TRBV7-3,TRBJ2-3,many,-,CASSLYGGAGGTDTQYF,TGTGCCAGCAGCTTATATGGGGGCGCCGGAGGCACAGATACGCAGTATTTT
TRBV12-5,TRBJ2-5,-,TRBD1,CASGTGQGKETQYF,TGTGCTAGTGGTACCGGACAGGGGAAAGAGACCCAGTACTTC
TRBV28,TRBJ2-5,-,-,CASSLPKHPTANQETQYF,TGTGCCAGCAGTTTACCCAAGCATCCGACAGCCAACCAAGAGACCCAGTACTTC
TRBV13,TRBJ2-5,many,-,CASSFRGFQETQYF,TGTGCCAGCAGCTTCCGAGGATTTCAAGAGACCCAGTACTTC
TRBV7-9,TRBJ1-2,many,-,CASSFQNYGYTF,TGTGCCAGCAGCTTCCAGAACTATGGCTACACCTTC
TRBV5-1,TRBJ2-7,many,TRBD2,CASAWVRGLAGSEEQYF,TGCGCCAGCGCATGGGTGCGTGGACTAGCGGGATCGGAGGAGCAGTACTTC
TRBV9,TRBJ2-7,many,-,CASSVDGLSYEQYF,TGTGCCAGCAGCGTAGATGGGCTAAGCTACGAGCAGTACTTC
TRBV20-1,TRBJ2-7,few,TRBD2,CSASRASGDYEQYF,TGCAGTGCTTCCAGGGCTAGCGGGGACTACGAGCAGTACTTC
TRBV11-2,TRBJ2-1,many,-,CASSFGANEQFF,TGTGCCAGCAGCTTTGGGGCTAATGAGCAGTTCTTC